The 22 T cell receptor beta chains below were found in one sample sequenced in a study of cytomegalovirus exposure and HLA in healthy donors. Primers included in the PCR were 60 Vbeta and 13 Jbeta primers. Method: immunoSEQ multiplex PCR; TCRdb's copy keeps in-frame clones and lacks some. In the table there are roughly 160,000 clones, roughly nine tenths of which are singletons. Sequencing input: PBMCs. These receptors were taken from a woman aged 25 to 39 in good health and CMV-seronegative.

The rearrangement joins TRBV20-1 to TRBJ1-1; D not certain. Germline V gene lookup returns CDR1 DFQATT and CDR2 SNEGSKA (reference sequence). The CDR3 length is 11 residues. Trimming cost V 6 bases and J 8 bases, with 13 bases left between them. CDR3 in amino acids: CSANRGLEAFF. In DNA, the CDR3 is TGCAGTGCGAATCGGGGTCTAGAAGCTTTCTTT.

The gene calls are TRBV5-1 and TRBJ2-5, with TRBD2 identical over 9 bases. The V and J ends lost 2 bases and 2 bases, in that order; junction bases with no gene match: 1. The CDR3 runs to 14 residues. Germline-derived CDR1 and CDR2 are SGHRS and YFSETQ. The CDR3 region has the DNA TGCGCCAGCAGCTTAGCGGGGGGTCAAGAGACCCAGTACTTC. Protein: CASSLAGGQETQYF.

The chain couples TRBV27 to TRBJ2-1; the D gene is possibly TRBD2 (5 bases). CDR3 length: 15 residues. Trimming removed 3 bases from V and 5 bases from J, with 14 bases in between. Germline V gene sequence: CDR1 MNHEY, CDR2 SMNVEV (reference sequence). CDR3 residues: CASSLAGMGDNEQFF. The CDR3 coding sequence is TGTGCCAGCAGTTTGGCCGGGATGGGCGACAATGAGCAGTTCTTC.

The chain combines TRBV14 with TRBJ2-7; weak D call: TRBD1 (7 bases). The CDR3 covers 16 residues. The ends were cut back, 0 bases at V and 2 bases at J, with 14 bases in the middle. Germline CDR1 reads SGHDN; CDR2 reads FVKESK. The CDR3 bases are TGTGCCAGCAGCCAAGAGGCGGGACAGCATCCCTACGAGCAGTACTTC. It is translated as CASSQEAGQHPYEQYF.

The V call is TRBV28, the J call TRBJ1-1; TRBD1 agrees at 8 bases. Germline V gives CDR1 MDHEN, CDR2 SYDVKM. Trimming cost V 10 bases and J 5 bases; bases outside gene matches: 12. This CDR3 is 14 amino acids long. The CDR3 reads CATVTQGEVTEAFF. DNA for the CDR3: TGTGCCACCGTCACACAGGGGGAGGTTACTGAAGCTTTCTTT.

V gene TRBV7-3 combines with J gene TRBJ1-3, with D perhaps TRBD1 (5 bases). Trimming took 1 base from V and 1 from J, leaving 8 bases between them. Germline values: CDR1 SGHTA, CDR2 FQGTGA. This CDR3 has 15 residues. The CDR3 bases are TGTGCCAGCAGCTTAATGGGGGGGTCTGGAAACACCATATATTTT. This sequence encodes CASSLMGGSGNTIYF. The full variable domain, its missing parts supplied by reference TRBV7-3 and TRBJ1-3, is GAGVSQTPSNKVTEKGKYVELRCDPISGHTALYWYRQSLGQGPEFLIYFQGTGAADDSGLPNDRFFAVRPEGSVSTLKIQRTERGDSAVYLCASSLMGGSGNTIYFGEGSWLTVV.

In this sample, this clone turned up a few times. The gene calls are TRBV6-5 and TRBJ2-7; possibly TRBD1 for D (5 bases). The V gene's germline CDR1 is MNHEY and CDR2 SVGAGI. There are 15 residues in the CDR3. Trimming removed 6 bases from V and 4 bases from J, with 19 bases in between. The CDR3 nucleotides are TGTGCCAGCAGGCCCCAGGGATGGAGATCTTACGAGCAGTACTTC. Its translation is CASRPQGWRSYEQYF.

This chain uses TRBV6-5 with TRBJ2-7; TRBD1 matches 7 bases. With V trimmed by 6 bases and J by 5 bases, 10 bases remained unmatched. The CDR3 extends over 14 amino acids. Looked up from germline, CDR1 is MNHEY and CDR2 is SVGAGI. This CDR3 is CASSLDRVKDEQYF. CDR3 in DNA: TGTGCCAGCAGCCTCGACAGGGTTAAGGACGAGCAGTACTTC.

The rearrangement links TRBV9 to TRBJ2-5; D might be TRBD1 (5 bases). This CDR3 has 14 residues. Germline CDR1 and CDR2: SGDLS and YYNGEE. V lost 3 bases and J 1 base, leaving 10 bases between the germline ends. The DNA for the CDR3 is TGTGCCAGCAGCGCCCCTGACAGCCAAGAGACCCAGTACTTC. It codes for CASSAPDSQETQYF.

The chain joins TRBV15 to TRBJ2-7, with TRBD2 matching 14 bases. The CDR3 loop spans 19 amino acids. With V trimmed by 0 bases and J by 2 bases, 9 bases remained unmatched. Germline CDR1 is LNHNV and CDR2 is YYDKDF (reference sequence). The CDR3 protein is CATSREGLAGVPLTYEQYF. DNA of the CDR3: TGTGCCACCAGCAGAGAGGGACTAGCGGGGGTCCCACTTACCTACGAGCAGTACTTC. Full variable domain (remainder filled in from reference TRBV15 and TRBJ2-7): DAMVIQNPRYQVTQFGKPVTLSCSQTLNHNVMYWYQQKSSQAPKLLFHYYDKDFNNEADTPDNFQSRRPNTSFCFLDIRSPGLGDTAMYLCATSREGLAGVPLTYEQYFGPGTRLTVT.

This chain uses TRBV2 with TRBJ2-6; D unresolved. Trimming removed 8 bases at V and 0 bases at J, with 17 bases between. The germline gives CDR1 SNHLY, CDR2 FYNNEI. The CDR3 runs to 17 residues. This chain's CDR3 is CASSSMAIISGANVLTF. The CDR3 coding sequence is TGTGCCAGCTCATCCATGGCCATAATCTCTGGGGCCAACGTCCTGACTTTC.

J is TRBJ2-5 and V is TRBV4-3, with D hard to call. The CDR3 covers 14 residues. Germline V gene lookup returns CDR1 LGHNA and CDR2 YSLEER. V was cut by 0 bases and J by 7 bases, with 12 bases left in between. The chain's CDR3 is CASSQDLVIGTQYF. CDR3 nucleotides: TGCGCCAGCAGCCAAGATTTGGTAATCGGGACCCAGTACTTC.

This clone was counted once. The chain couples TRBV27 to TRBJ2-7; 12 positions agree with TRBD2. Germline V gene data show CDR1 as MNHEY and CDR2 as SMNVEV (reference sequence). Germline trimming cut 10 bases from V and 3 bases from J; bases unmatched to any gene: 4. The CDR3 consists of 13 residues. CDR3 nucleotides: TGTGCCACCAGGACTAGCGGGAACTACGAGCAGTACTTC. Translated: CATRTSGNYEQYF.

V usage is TRBV7-7 and J usage is TRBJ2-5, with TRBD2 identical over 11 bases. V was pared by 5 bases and J by 5 bases, with 16 bases of the junction left unmatched. Germline loops: CDR1 SSHAT, CDR2 FNYEAQ (reference sequence). The CDR3 has 18 amino acids. In DNA, the CDR3 is TGTGCCAGCAGCCCTAACCTCCTACTACTAGCGGGGGCGGAGACCCAGTACTTC. Its protein product is CASSPNLLLLAGAETQYF.

The chain couples TRBV4-1 to TRBJ2-3, with D possibly matching TRBD1 (6 bases). CDR3 size: 15 residues. Germline CDR1 MGHRA, CDR2 YSYEKL. The V gene lost 3 bases and the J gene lost 6 bases, with 16 bases spanning the gap. This CDR3 is CASSHKGGTADTQYF. Here the CDR3 DNA reads TGCGCCAGCAGCCATAAAGGGGGTACGGCTGATACGCAGTATTTT.

The CDR3 nucleotides read TGCGCCAGCAGTTTGACCCGGGACAGTGAAGCTTTCTTT. Amino acids: CASSLTRDSEAFF. This rearrangement joins TRBV10-1 to TRBJ1-1; the match to TRBD1 covers 7 bases. Germline assignment: CDR1 WNHNN and CDR2 SYGVQD (reference sequence). CDR3 size: 13 residues. V lost 5 bases, J lost 7 bases, and 7 bases stayed unmatched.

The chain has TRBV15 and TRBJ2-7; D might be TRBD1 (6 bases). The CDR3 extends over 13 amino acids. Germline V gene data show CDR1 as LNHNV and CDR2 as YYDKDF (reference sequence). The ends were cut back, 3 bases at V and 5 bases at J, with 11 bases in the middle. CDR3 protein: CATSRGTLNEQYF. The CDR3 DNA reads TGTGCCACCAGCAGGGGGACACTTAACGAGCAGTACTTC. The full variable domain, its missing parts supplied by reference TRBV15 and TRBJ2-7, is DAMVIQNPRYQVTQFGKPVTLSCSQTLNHNVMYWYQQKSSQAPKLLFHYYDKDFNNEADTPDNFQSRRPNTSFCFLDIRSPGLGDTAMYLCATSRGTLNEQYFGPGTRLTVT.

This chain connects TRBV5-1 to TRBJ1-1, with D hard to call. The germline gives CDR1 SGHRS, CDR2 YFSETQ. This CDR3 has 13 amino acids. V shed 3 bases and J shed 3 bases, with 9 bases lying between them. CDR3 DNA: TGCGCCAGCAGCTGGGCCGGGGACACTGAAGCTTTCTTT. Its protein is CASSWAGDTEAFF.

The genes are TRBV5-4 and TRBJ2-3; perhaps TRBD2 as D (5 bases). The CDR3 extends over 16 amino acids. CDR1 is SGHNT and CDR2 is YYREEE in the germline V gene (reference sequence). Between the trimmed V and J ends, which lost 0 bases and 2 bases, there was a span of 13 bases. The CDR3 spells CASSLAGLLNTDTQYF. CDR3 coding DNA: TGTGCCAGCAGCTTGGCCGGACTCCTGAACACAGATACGCAGTATTTT.

The V gene is TRBV5-4, the J gene TRBJ1-2, with 9 bases aligning to TRBD1. CDR1 is SGHNT and CDR2 is YYREEE in the germline V gene (reference sequence). With 6 bases clipped from V and 7 bases from J, the junction kept 7 bases outside the gene matches. The CDR3 contains 13 residues. The CDR3 DNA reads TGTGCCAGCACGAGACAGGGGGAAGTTGGCTACACCTTC. Residues: CASTRQGEVGYTF. The complete variable domain, with remaining parts taken from reference TRBV5-4 and TRBJ1-2, reads ETGVTQSPTHLIKTRGQQVTLRCSSQSGHNTVSWYQQALGQGPQFIFQYYREEENGRGNFPPRFSGLQFPNYSSELNVNALELDDSALYLCASTRQGEVGYTFGSGTRLTVV.

The chain uses TRBV18 and TRBJ2-3; 10 bases match TRBD2. Per germline, CDR1 KGHSH and CDR2 LQKENI. The CDR3 has 15 amino acids. V trimming: 6 bases; J trimming: 4 bases; junction bases outside the gene matches: 7. The CDR3 loop is CASSPLAGGPDTQYF. The CDR3 coding sequence is TGTGCCAGCTCTCCGTTAGCGGGAGGCCCAGATACGCAGTATTTT.

This chain links TRBV5-1 with TRBJ2-7, with D perhaps TRBD1 (7 bases). The germline V gene encodes CDR1 SGHRS and CDR2 YFSETQ. The germline V and J ends were trimmed by 4 bases and 2 bases, with 13 bases remaining between them. This CDR3 is 14 amino acids long. Here the CDR3 DNA reads TGCGCCAGCAGCCCGCGGGACAGCGCCTACGAGCAGTACTTC. Translating it yields CASSPRDSAYEQYF.